The rows below give T cell receptor beta chains drawn from one sample of a study of shared clonotypes between healthy human individuals. Assay used: immunoSEQ multiplex PCR; TCRdb lists only in-frame clones, some missing. The data contain about 2 million clones, over 85% of them singletons. The source material was naive CD8+ T cells sorted from blood. These receptor sequences come from a man aged 18 to 29 in good health. Both conserved end residues are part of each CDR3. Fields, in order: J gene, clone size, D gene, CDR3 length, V gene, CDR3 DNA, CDR3 protein. A D gene is named only where the DNA matches it firmly. Some rows mark clone size as missing; the rest say once, few, many or name a class of expanded clone.

J: TRBJ2-1
size: -
D: -
length: 15
V: TRBV6-6
DNA: TGTGCCAGCAGTTACTCGGAGGGGTCAAACAATGAGCAGTTCTTC
CDR3: CASSYSEGSNNEQFF

J: TRBJ2-1
size: -
D: TRBD2
length: 15
V: TRBV6-1
DNA: TGTGCCAGCAGTGATCTAGCGGGGTCCTACAATGAGCAGTTCTTC
CDR3: CASSDLAGSYNEQFF

J: TRBJ2-7
size: -
D: TRBD1
length: 17
V: TRBV30
DNA: TGTGCCTGGAGTGTACGAGAGGGGACAGGGTGGTCCTACGAGCAGTACTTC
CDR3: CAWSVREGTGWSYEQYF

J: TRBJ2-1
size: -
D: TRBD1
length: 14
V: TRBV5-6
DNA: TGTGCCAGCAGCTTGGGGGGGACAGTTCCTGAGCAGTTCTTC
CDR3: CASSLGGTVPEQFF

J: TRBJ1-1
size: -
D: -
length: 13
V: TRBV5-1
DNA: TGCGCCAGCAAGATTCGGGCTGACACTGAAGCTTTCTTT
CDR3: CASKIRADTEAFF

J: TRBJ1-4
size: -
D: -
length: 19
V: TRBV4-2
DNA: TGTGCCAGCAGCCAAGACCCGGCTGGGACACCATTTAGGGGGGAAAAACTGTTTTTT
CDR3: CASSQDPAGTPFRGEKLFF

J: TRBJ2-7
size: -
D: -
length: 12
V: TRBV13
DNA: TGTGCCAGCAGCCTATATACCTACGAGCAGTACTTC
CDR3: CASSLYTYEQYF

J: TRBJ2-7
size: -
D: TRBD1
length: 13
V: TRBV5-6
DNA: TGTGCCAGCAGCTCTGGGACAGGGGACGAGCAGTACTTC
CDR3: CASSSGTGDEQYF

J: TRBJ2-5
size: -
D: TRBD2
length: 16
V: TRBV11-2
DNA: TGTGCCAGCAGCCAGACGGGGGGAATGGCCCTAGAGACCCAGTACTTC
CDR3: CASSQTGGMALETQYF

J: TRBJ1-2
size: -
D: -
length: 13
V: TRBV6-6
DNA: TGTGCCAGCTGTGCAGACAGCTTCAGAGGCTACACCTTC
CDR3: CASCADSFRGYTF

J: TRBJ2-3
size: -
D: TRBD2
length: 19
V: TRBV4-2
DNA: TGTGCCAGCAGCCAAGGTTGGCTAGCGGAAGACCCTAGCACAGATACGCAGTATTTT
CDR3: CASSQGWLAEDPSTDTQYF

J: TRBJ2-7
size: -
D: -
length: 14
V: TRBV2
DNA: TGTGCCATCGACCGACCTCCCTCGACCTACGAGCAGTACTTC
CDR3: CAIDRPPSTYEQYF

J: TRBJ2-1
size: -
D: TRBD1
length: 16
V: TRBV5-1
DNA: TGCGCCAGCAGCTTGACAGGGGGCGATTTCGGCAATGAGCAGTTCTTC
CDR3: CASSLTGGDFGNEQFF

J: TRBJ2-1
size: -
D: -
length: 16
V: TRBV27
DNA: TGTGCCAGCAGTTCCTCACCTACAGGGTACACCAATGAGCAGTTCTTC
CDR3: CASSSSPTGYTNEQFF

J: TRBJ2-7
size: once
D: -
length: 13
V: TRBV11-2
DNA: TGTGCCAGCAGCTACGACACTAACTACGAGCAGTACTTC
CDR3: CASSYDTNYEQYF

J: TRBJ2-2
size: -
D: TRBD2
length: 17
V: TRBV2
DNA: TGTGCCAGCAGGATCCCTAGCGGGGGGGACTACACCGGGGAGCTGTTTTTT
CDR3: CASRIPSGGDYTGELFF

J: TRBJ1-6
size: -
D: -
length: 15
V: TRBV9
DNA: TGTGCCAGCAGCGTAGAGGGTTCCTATAATTCACCCCTCCACTTT
CDR3: CASSVEGSYNSPLHF

J: TRBJ1-5
size: -
D: TRBD1
length: 15
V: TRBV7-6
DNA: TGTGCCAGCAGCTTGAGTAGGGGGCCGGATCAGCCCCAGCATTTT
CDR3: CASSLSRGPDQPQHF

J: TRBJ2-2
size: -
D: -
length: 15
V: TRBV11-2
DNA: TGTGCCAGCAGCTTGGGCACCTCGAACACCGGGGAGCTGTTTTTT
CDR3: CASSLGTSNTGELFF

J: TRBJ2-2
size: -
D: TRBD2
length: 13
V: TRBV7-9
DNA: TGTGCCAGCAGCTTACCGGGGGGCGGGGAGCTGTTTTTT
CDR3: CASSLPGGGELFF

J: TRBJ2-7
size: -
D: TRBD2
length: 15
V: TRBV6-1
DNA: TGTGCCAGCATGAGCGGGGGCGGTCCCTCCTACGAGCAGTACTTC
CDR3: CASMSGGGPSYEQYF

J: TRBJ1-1
size: -
D: TRBD1
length: 15
V: TRBV13
DNA: TGTGCCAGCAGCCCGATGACAGGGACGAACACTGAAGCTTTCTTT
CDR3: CASSPMTGTNTEAFF

J: TRBJ2-1
size: -
D: TRBD2
length: 15
V: TRBV4-3
DNA: TGCGCCAGCAGCCAAGATCTGGGCGGGAGGGGTGAGCAGTTCTTC
CDR3: CASSQDLGGRGEQFF

J: TRBJ2-1
size: -
D: -
length: 15
V: TRBV6-6
DNA: TGTGCCAGCAGTATCCGGGCACCTCTATACAATGAGCAGTTCTTC
CDR3: CASSIRAPLYNEQFF

J: TRBJ2-1
size: -
D: -
length: 15
V: TRBV5-1
DNA: TGCGCCAGCAGCTTGCGTGGGAGTGGGTTAGATGAGCAGTTCTTC
CDR3: CASSLRGSGLDEQFF

J: TRBJ2-7
size: -
D: -
length: 13
V: TRBV7-9
DNA: TGTGCCAGCAGCTCAGGACAGTCCTACGAGCAGTACTTC
CDR3: CASSSGQSYEQYF

J: TRBJ1-2
size: -
D: -
length: 17
V: TRBV11-2
DNA: TGTGCCAGCAGCTTACACCCCGGAGATAGAGGAAGGGGTGGCTACACCTTC
CDR3: CASSLHPGDRGRGGYTF

J: TRBJ1-2
size: -
D: -
length: 14
V: TRBV7-9
DNA: TGTGCCAGCAGCTTCATAGGAGGGGTCTATGGCTACACCTTC
CDR3: CASSFIGGVYGYTF

J: TRBJ2-3
size: -
D: TRBD1
length: 14
V: TRBV7-2
DNA: TGTGCCAGCAACACACAGGGGGCGAGAGATACGCAGTATTTT
CDR3: CASNTQGARDTQYF

J: TRBJ1-5
size: -
D: -
length: 17
V: TRBV7-8
DNA: TGTGCCAGCAGCTTAGATGGCAGATTCTATAGCAATCAGCCCCAGCATTTT
CDR3: CASSLDGRFYSNQPQHF